This passage covers 32 T cell receptor beta chains from one sample sequenced in a study of T-cell reconstitution after alpha-beta-depleted transplantation in children. Unique molecular identifiers featured in how the TCRbeta library was prepared. In TCRdb, the PCR reads were re-called with MiXCR into one record per CDR3 protein. The sample lists about 540,000 distinct CDR3 sequences, around 20% occurring once. The specimen comprised PBMCs from the stem cell graft donor, sampled from the stem cell graft. The receptor set was obtained from a human donor who donated a stem cell graft to a child with acute lymphoblastic leukemia.

The chain carries TRBV6-1 and TRBJ2-7; TRBD2 agrees at 8 bases. The CDR3 has 15 amino acids. Germline CDR1 and CDR2: MNHNS and SASEGT. Unmatched junction bases numbered 12, after V lost 5 bases and J lost 6 bases. This CDR3 reads CASSRTSMEQGEQYF. The CDR3 bases are TGTGCCAGCAGTAGGACTAGCATGGAGCAGGGCGAGCAGTACTTC.

The V call is TRBV7-3, the J call TRBJ2-3; D ambiguous. V was cut by 1 base and J by 1 base, with 9 bases left in between. The CDR3 loop spans 15 amino acids. Germline V gene lookup returns CDR1 SGHTA and CDR2 FQGTGA. The CDR3 DNA sequence: TGTGCCAGCAGCTTAATAAGTGTAGGCACAGATACGCAGTATTTT. It is translated as CASSLISVGTDTQYF.

V is TRBV5-1 and J is TRBJ2-5, with D possibly TRBD2 on 5 matching bases. CDR1 is SGHRS, CDR2 YFSETQ, per germline. This CDR3 is 19 amino acids long. V lost 0 bases, J lost 2 bases, and 23 bases lay in between. In nucleotides, the CDR3 is TGCGCCAGCAGCTTGGACCAGAAAGCGGACTTTCTAAAGCAAGAGACCCAGTACTTC. This translates into CASSLDQKADFLKQETQYF. Combining the CDR3 with reference TRBV5-1 and TRBJ2-5 gives the whole variable domain KAGVTQTPRYLIKTRGQQVTLSCSPISGHRSVSWYQQTPGQGLQFLFEYFSETQRNKGNFPGRFSGRQFSNSRSEMNVSTLELGDSALYLCASSLDQKADFLKQETQYFGPGTRLLVL.

This chain joins TRBV5-1 and TRBJ2-7; 14 nucleotides line up with TRBD2. Germline CDR1 reads SGHRS; CDR2 reads YFSETQ. The CDR3 is 18 residues long. J lost 3 bases, V lost 0 bases, and 8 bases had no gene match. The CDR3 nucleotides read TGCGCCAGCAGCTTGGCCGGACTAGCGGGAGGATATCTCTACGAGCAGTACTTC. This gives the protein CASSLAGLAGGYLYEQYF.

This chain uses TRBV27 with TRBJ2-5; D is undetermined. CDR3 length: 11 amino acids. Germline values: CDR1 MNHEY, CDR2 SMNVEV (reference sequence). The V and J ends lost 7 bases and 0 bases respectively, with 3 bases between them. DNA of the CDR3: TGTGCCAGCATGTACCAAGAGACCCAGTACTTC. It codes for CASMYQETQYF.

This chain uses TRBV20-1 with TRBJ1-6; tentative D call: TRBD1 (6 bases). From germline, CDR1 is DFQATT and CDR2 SNEGSKA (reference sequence). The CDR3 runs 14 residues. V was cut by 6 bases and J by 7 bases, with 16 bases left in between. This chain's CDR3 is CSARNQGPNSPLHF. CDR3 nucleotide sequence: TGCAGTGCAAGAAATCAGGGGCCCAATTCACCCCTCCACTTT.

This clonotype was counted only a few times. The chain recombines TRBV5-6 with TRBJ2-1; D possibly corresponds to TRBD1 (5 bases). V lost 4 bases and J 3 bases, leaving 17 bases between the germline ends. The CDR3 runs 16 residues. Germline CDR1 is SGHDT and CDR2 is YYEEEE. The CDR3 region has the DNA TGTGCCAGCAGCATGGACACCCCTGGGGTCTACAATGAGCAGTTCTTC. It encodes CASSMDTPGVYNEQFF.

This clonotype was picked up a small number of times. The chain is built from TRBV12-3 or TRBV12-4 and TRBJ2-5; TRBD1 might be the D (6 bases). Trimming pared 6 bases from V and 4 bases from J, leaving 12 bases between. The length of the CDR3 is 13 residues. CDR3 in DNA: TGTGCCAGCAGCCCTACAGGGTTAGAGACCCAGTACTTC. Encoded protein: CASSPTGLETQYF.

This clonotype was detected a few times. This chain's CDR3 is CASSAGVDRGHYEQYF. CDR3 bases: TGTGCCAGCAGCGCCGGAGTCGACAGGGGGCATTACGAGCAGTACTTC. The chain uses TRBV7-9 and TRBJ2-7, with 10 positions matching TRBD1. In germline, CDR1 is SEHNR, CDR2 FQNEAQ (reference sequence). This CDR3 comprises 16 residues. With 5 bases clipped from V and 4 bases from J, the junction kept 11 bases outside the gene matches.

This clonotype has more than one count but fewer than ten. V usage is TRBV14 and J usage is TRBJ2-7; D uncertain. This CDR3 contains 14 residues. V shed 0 bases and J shed 0 bases, with 6 bases lying between them. Per germline, CDR1 SGHDN and CDR2 FVKESK. The DNA for the CDR3 is TGTGCCAGCAGCCAAGAACCCTCCTCCTACGAGCAGTACTTC. This sequence encodes CASSQEPSSYEQYF.

The rearrangement joins TRBV29-1 to TRBJ2-2, with D perhaps TRBD2 (5 bases). V lost 6 bases, J lost 0 bases, and 11 bases lay in between. Germline loops: CDR1 SQVTM, CDR2 ANQGSEA. The CDR3 totals 14 residues. CDR3 sequence (DNA): TGCAGCGTCCCAGCGGCTGCGAACACCGGGGAGCTGTTTTTT. Its protein product is CSVPAAANTGELFF.

The sample holds many counts of this clonotype. V is TRBV29-1 and J is TRBJ2-5; TRBD1 matches 7 bases. This CDR3 comprises 12 residues. Germline lookup yields CDR1 SQVTM and CDR2 ANQGSEA. V was clipped by 7 bases and J by 2 bases; unmatched bases: 4. CDR3 DNA sequence: TGCAGCGCGGGACAGTTTCAAGAGACCCAGTACTTC. Translating it yields CSAGQFQETQYF.

The gene calls are TRBV7-8 and TRBJ1-6; D uncertain. There are 13 residues in the CDR3. The V gene's germline CDR1 is SGHVS and CDR2 FQNEAQ. Trimming removed 2 bases at V and 8 bases at J, with 7 bases between. CDR3 sequence reads: CASSLHPDSPLHF. CDR3 DNA sequence: TGTGCCAGCAGCTTACACCCCGATTCACCCCTCCACTTT.

This clonotype was detected only a few times. The CDR3 region has the DNA TGTGCCAGCAGCTTTTATGGGGGATCAAACACTGAAGCTTTCTTT. As protein: CASSFYGGSNTEAFF. V usage is TRBV7-8 and J usage is TRBJ1-1; tentative D call: TRBD1 (5 bases). V was clipped by 3 bases and J by 2 bases, with 13 bases between them. Germline values: CDR1 SGHVS, CDR2 FQNEAQ. CDR3 length: 15 residues.

This clonotype has just a few counts. The genes are TRBV25-1 and TRBJ1-2; TRBD1 aligns across 11 bases. This CDR3 is built from 14 residues. Trimming cost V 7 bases and J 4 bases; bases outside gene matches: 5. Per the germline V gene, CDR1 is MGHDK and CDR2 is SYGVNS. CDR3 bases: TGTGCCAGCACTAGGACAGGGGGCGTCTATGGCTACACCTTC. Encoded protein: CASTRTGGVYGYTF.

V usage is TRBV7-6 and J usage is TRBJ1-1; tentative D call: TRBD1 (5 bases). This CDR3 is built from 15 residues. Germline V CDR1 and CDR2: SGHVS, FNYEAQ. Trimming cost V 5 bases and J 2 bases, with 15 bases left between them. The CDR3 loop reads CASSPSWGDNTEAFF. CDR3 DNA sequence: TGTGCCAGCAGCCCAAGCTGGGGCGACAACACTGAAGCTTTCTTT.

This chain joins TRBV7-3 and TRBJ2-1, with D possibly being TRBD2 (6 bases). This CDR3 region has 15 residues. The germline CDR1 and CDR2 sequences are SGHTA and FQGTGA. V lost 8 bases and J 4 bases, leaving 18 bases between the germline ends. The CDR3 spells CASSIGASVYNEQFF. CDR3 bases: TGTGCCAGCTCCATCGGGGCTAGCGTTTACAATGAGCAGTTCTTC.

This clonotype came up a few times. This chain connects TRBV20-1 to TRBJ2-1; no definite D call. V lost 1 base and J lost 3, with 13 bases in between. This CDR3 comprises 15 residues. Germline lookup yields CDR1 DFQATT and CDR2 SNEGSKA (reference sequence). CDR3 in amino acids: CSARGLHADYNEQFF. The CDR3 region has the DNA TGCAGTGCTAGAGGTCTCCACGCCGACTACAATGAGCAGTTCTTC.

This clonotype has just a few counts. The chain uses TRBV4-1 and TRBJ1-3; D is ambiguous. The CDR3 loop spans 19 amino acids. The V end lost 0 bases, the J end lost 1 base, and 19 bases lay between the germline ends. Germline V CDR1 and CDR2: MGHRA, YSYEKL. The CDR3 loop is CASSQDWVGRNRSGNTIYF. The CDR3 DNA reads as TGCGCCAGCAGCCAAGATTGGGTGGGGAGGAATAGATCTGGAAACACCATATATTTT.

This chain uses TRBV12-3 or TRBV12-4 with TRBJ2-3; 9 bases agree with TRBD2. The CDR3 length is 15 residues. Trimming removed 6 bases from V and 5 bases from J; junction bases left unmatched: 9. As DNA, the CDR3 is TGTGCCAGCAGGCCGACTAGCGGAGGGAGAGATACGCAGTATTTT. Its translation is CASRPTSGGRDTQYF.

This clonotype was seen many times. This chain links TRBV14 with TRBJ2-1; 12 bases agree with TRBD2. J gave up 4 bases and V 0 bases, and 10 bases lay outside the gene matches. Germline CDR1 SGHDN, CDR2 FVKESK. The CDR3 sequence is 19 residues long. The CDR3 nucleotides are TGTGCCAGCAGCCAAGATAGCCTAGCGGGAGGGCCGCGGTACAATGAGCAGTTCTTC. Its translation is CASSQDSLAGGPRYNEQFF.

This clonotype was picked up a small number of times. The rearrangement links TRBV6-1 to TRBJ2-7; TRBD2 is a possible D gene (7 bases). Trimming removed 5 bases from V and 3 bases from J, with 14 bases in between. The CDR3 is 14 residues long. Germline CDR1 reads MNHNS; CDR2 reads SASEGT. The DNA for the CDR3 is TGTGCCAGCAGTACCCGGGGGGCCGACTACGAGCAGTACTTC. Protein: CASSTRGADYEQYF.

The chain is built from TRBV11-2 and TRBJ2-1; D gene ambiguous. The V gene's germline CDR1 is SGHAT and CDR2 FQNNGV. V gave up 1 base and J gave up 3 bases, with 13 bases separating them. CDR3 length: 16 amino acids. As DNA, the CDR3 is TGTGCCAGCAGCTTAGGCATTGTAGGAGACTACAATGAGCAGTTCTTC. Protein: CASSLGIVGDYNEQFF.

There are a few counts of this clonotype. This chain joins TRBV27 and TRBJ1-1; D is unclear. Germline CDR1 reads MNHEY; CDR2 reads SMNVEV (reference sequence). This CDR3 region has 13 residues. V was clipped by 4 bases and J by 0 bases, with 6 bases between them. CDR3 bases: TGTGCCAGCAGTTACTTTTTGAACACTGAAGCTTTCTTT. Amino acid sequence: CASSYFLNTEAFF.

The V and J genes are TRBV12-3 or TRBV12-4 and TRBJ1-4; 7 nucleotides align to TRBD1. This CDR3 region has 14 residues. Trimming removed 6 bases from V and 8 bases from J; junction bases left unmatched: 9. The CDR3 spells CASSHYRGVEKLFF. CDR3 sequence (DNA): TGTGCCAGCAGCCACTACAGGGGAGTGGAAAAACTGTTTTTT.

The gene calls are TRBV10-3 and TRBJ2-7, with 11 bases lining up with TRBD2. Trimming at V came to 6 bases and at J to 1 base, leaving 5 bases not matched to a gene. Germline assignment: CDR1 ENHRY and CDR2 SYGVKD. The CDR3 sequence is 15 residues long. The CDR3 sequence: CAIRGTSGRSYEQYF. CDR3 DNA sequence: TGTGCCATCAGGGGAACTAGCGGGAGATCCTACGAGCAGTACTTC.

The chain employs TRBV2 and TRBJ2-3; D uncertain. This CDR3 has 15 residues. Germline V gene lookup returns CDR1 SNHLY and CDR2 FYNNEI. V was pared by 8 bases and J by 0 bases, with 15 bases between. Written as DNA, the CDR3 is TGTGCCAGCCGAGACGGACGGTCTAGCACAGATACGCAGTATTTT. Translated, it gives CASRDGRSSTDTQYF.

This clonotype showed up just a few times. The chain is built from TRBV6-2 or TRBV6-3 and TRBJ2-5; maybe TRBD2 (5 bases). Between the trimmed V and J ends, which lost 5 bases and 1 base, there was a span of 14 bases. This CDR3 spans 15 amino acids. Germline assignment: CDR1 MNHEY and CDR2 SVGEGT. The CDR3 region has the DNA TGTGCCAGCAGTCCCCGTACTAGACTCCAAGAGACCCAGTACTTC. Its protein product is CASSPRTRLQETQYF.

The chain employs TRBV27 and TRBJ1-5; D not resolved. Trimming shortened V by 6 bases and J by 5 bases, and 11 bases separated the two germline ends. This CDR3 contains 13 residues. In germline, CDR1 is MNHEY, CDR2 SMNVEV (reference sequence). The CDR3 nucleotides read TGTGCCAGCAGCTTGGACCAGGATCAGCCCCAGCATTTT. Translated: CASSLDQDQPQHF.

A few counts support this clonotype. The CDR3 bases are TGTGCCAGCAGTTCCCCTACTAACAGCGGGAGTCTCGAGCAGTACTTC. Its protein is CASSSPTNSGSLEQYF. The chain carries TRBV28 and TRBJ2-7; TRBD2 matches at 8 bases. CDR1 and CDR2 (germline): MDHEN, SYDVKM. With 4 bases clipped from V and 6 bases from J, the junction kept 14 bases outside the gene matches. This CDR3 is 16 amino acids long.

In this sample, this clonotype turned up a few times. The V and J genes are TRBV5-1 and TRBJ2-2; D assignment may be TRBD1 or TRBD2 (5 bases each). The CDR3 consists of 11 residues. Trimming cost V 8 bases and J 7 bases, with 9 bases left between them. Germline loops: CDR1 SGHRS, CDR2 YFSETQ. The CDR3 sequence: CARGVNGELFF. The CDR3 DNA follows: TGCGCCAGGGGGGTTAACGGGGAGCTGTTTTTT. The full variable domain, its missing parts supplied by reference TRBV5-1 and TRBJ2-2, is KAGVTQTPRYLIKTRGQQVTLSCSPISGHRSVSWYQQTPGQGLQFLFEYFSETQRNKGNFPGRFSGRQFSNSRSEMNVSTLELGDSALYLCARGVNGELFFGEGSRLTVL.

The genes are TRBV7-9 and TRBJ2-4; TRBD1 might be the D (6 bases). V was pared by 5 bases and J by 10 bases, with 15 bases between. Germline values: CDR1 SEHNR, CDR2 FQNEAQ (reference sequence). CDR3 length equals 13 residues. The CDR3 nucleotides read TGTGCCAGCAGCCCCCGGACAGATAAGATTCAGTACTTC. This gives the protein CASSPRTDKIQYF.